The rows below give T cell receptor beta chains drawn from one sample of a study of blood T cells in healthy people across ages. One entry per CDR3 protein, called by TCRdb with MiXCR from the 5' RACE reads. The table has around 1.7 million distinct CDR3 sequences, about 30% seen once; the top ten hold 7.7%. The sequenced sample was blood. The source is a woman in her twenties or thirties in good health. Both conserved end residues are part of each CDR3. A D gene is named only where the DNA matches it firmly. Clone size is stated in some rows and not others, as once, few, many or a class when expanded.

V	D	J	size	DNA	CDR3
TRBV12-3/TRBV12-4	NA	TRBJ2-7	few	TGTGCCAGCAGGCTAACCCCGTACCGCGGCTCTTACGAGCAGTACTTC	CASRLTPYRGSYEQYF
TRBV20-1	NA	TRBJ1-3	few	TGCAGTGCTCAGGAGACTGGAAACACCATATATTTT	CSAQETGNTIYF
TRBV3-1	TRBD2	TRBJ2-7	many	TGTGCCAGCAGCCACGGACTAGCGAGCAACGAGCAGTACTTC	CASSHGLASNEQYF
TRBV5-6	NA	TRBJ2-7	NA	TGTGCCAGCAGCTTACTGCGGGACCACTACGAGCAGTACTTC	CASSLLRDHYEQYF
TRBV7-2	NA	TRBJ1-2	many	TGTGCCAGCAGCTTAGCGTCAGGGAGGGGCTACACCTTC	CASSLASGRGYTF
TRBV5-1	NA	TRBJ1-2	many	TGCGCCAGCAGCTGGGACGGACCTAACTATGGCTACACCTTC	CASSWDGPNYGYTF
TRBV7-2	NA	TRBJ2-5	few	TGTGCCAGCAGCTTCAATTCCGGACGAAGGGCCCAGTACTTC	CASSFNSGRRAQYF
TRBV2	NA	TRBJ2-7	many	TGTGCCAGCAGTGCTACCTACGAGCAGTACTTC	CASSATYEQYF
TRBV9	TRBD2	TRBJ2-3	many	TGTGCCAGCAGCGTAGGTGATCTGAGCGGGATGGATACGCAGTATTTT	CASSVGDLSGMDTQYF
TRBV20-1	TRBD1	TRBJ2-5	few	TGCAGTGCTAGTCGGGACAGGGGGCGCCGGGGGGAGACCCAGTACTTC	CSASRDRGRRGETQYF
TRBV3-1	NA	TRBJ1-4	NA	TGTGCCAGCGGACCGGGGGGGGAATCACTGTTTTTT	CASGPGGESLFF
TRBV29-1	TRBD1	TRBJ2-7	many	TGCAGCGTTGCCGGGACAGGTAACGTGCAGTACTTC	CSVAGTGNVQYF
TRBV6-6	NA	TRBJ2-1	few	TGTGCCAGCAGTGAGACACCTAACAATGAGCAGTTCTTC	CASSETPNNEQFF
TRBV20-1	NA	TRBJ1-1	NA	TGTAGTGCCCACCCTTCAGCAAGTAACGCTGAAGCTTTCTTT	CSAHPSASNAEAFF
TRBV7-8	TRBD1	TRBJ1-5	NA	TGTGCCAGCAGCGACCGACAGGGGGCGAGCAATCAGCCCCAGCATTTT	CASSDRQGASNQPQHF
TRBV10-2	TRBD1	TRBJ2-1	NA	TGCGCCAGCAAAGACAGGGGCTACGAGCAGTTCTTC	CASKDRGYEQFF
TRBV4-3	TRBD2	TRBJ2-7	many	TGCGCCAGCAGCCAAGAAGCGGGAGAGTCCTACGAGCAGTACTTC	CASSQEAGESYEQYF
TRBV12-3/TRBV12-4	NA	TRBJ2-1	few	TGTGCCAGCAGTTCTAGGGATGGTGAGCAGTTCTTC	CASSSRDGEQFF
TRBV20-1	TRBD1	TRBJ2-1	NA	TGCAGCGCTAGAGGACAGGGGGGTAGCGGAAAAAACTCCTACAATGAGCAGTTCTTC	CSARGQGGSGKNSYNEQFF
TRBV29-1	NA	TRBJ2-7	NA	TGCAGCGTTGAAGGTCGGGGAGGGGGCTCCTACGAGCAGTACTTC	CSVEGRGGGSYEQYF
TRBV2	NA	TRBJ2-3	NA	TGTGCCGGCAGTGGATGGGACACGTACACAGATACGCAGTATTTT	CAGSGWDTYTDTQYF
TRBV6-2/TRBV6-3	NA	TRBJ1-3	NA	TGTGCCAGCAGAGAACAGGGAAACACCATATATTTT	CASREQGNTIYF
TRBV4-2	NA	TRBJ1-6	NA	TGTGCCAGCAGCCAAGAAGGGTCCAGAAAATACTCCTATAATTCACCCCTCCACTTT	CASSQEGSRKYSYNSPLHF
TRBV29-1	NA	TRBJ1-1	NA	TGCAGCGTTGAAAAATCAGGGAACACTGAAGCTTTCTTT	CSVEKSGNTEAFF
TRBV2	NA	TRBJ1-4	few	TGTGCCAGCAGGGCCGGGACGGACCTTAATGAAAAACTGTTTTTT	CASRAGTDLNEKLFF
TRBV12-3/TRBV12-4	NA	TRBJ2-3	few	TGTGCCAGCAGTTTATCTAATCGCGCAGATACGCAGTATTTT	CASSLSNRADTQYF
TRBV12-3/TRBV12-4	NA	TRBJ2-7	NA	TGTGCCAGCAGTTTGGACACGAGAGCGATCTCCTGCGAGCAGTACTTC	CASSLDTRAISCEQYF
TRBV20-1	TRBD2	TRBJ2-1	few	TGCAGTGCGCGACTAGCGGGAGGGCCCGATGAGCAGTTCTTC	CSARLAGGPDEQFF